This T cell receptor (beta chain) derives from a study of T cells in Graves' hyperthyroidism and ophthalmopathy. Turning to the study itself: Staff took peripheral blood when the initial diagnosis was made, before any treatment began.

RNA transcripts yielded amplified TCR beta CDR3 regions. When the TCR CDR3 underwent first-round RT-PCR, the HTBI primer set was used. A single record per CDR3 protein comes from TCRdb applying MiXCR to the multiplex PCR reads. The repertoire holds hundreds of thousands of distinct CDR3 sequences, with 14% as singletons. There are a few counts of this clonotype. Sequenced sample: blood. The TCR was taken from a woman aged 18-29 years with Graves' hyperthyroidism.

CDR3 in DNA: TGTGCCACCAGTGATTCGACAGGGCTTATCTATGGCTACACCTTC. Protein product: CATSDSTGLIYGYTF. J is TRBJ1-2 and V is TRBV24-1; 7 bases map to TRBD1. This CDR3 comprises 15 residues. V shed 2 bases and J 4 bases; nucleotides not matched to a gene: 6. Germline values: CDR1 KGHDR, CDR2 SFDVKD.